A selection of T cell receptor beta chains follows, all from one sample in a study of T-cell reconstitution after alpha-beta-depleted transplantation in children. TCRdb passed the PCR reads through MiXCR, listing each CDR3 protein once. The sample consists of some 200,000 distinct CDR3 sequences, less than 15% of them appearing once. Source: PBMCs from the stem cell graft donor, taken from the stem cell graft. All receptors derive from a human donor who donated a stem cell graft to a child with acute lymphoblastic leukemia. Both conserved end residues are trimmed from each CDR3. D genes are given only for firm matches.

d_call: .; j_call: TRBJ1-1; v_call: TRBV21-1; cdr3_aa: ASSTRGVDRGLLAPTRSGTEAF
d_call: TRBD1; j_call: TRBJ1-1; v_call: TRBV19; cdr3_aa: ASRDRAVRTEAF
d_call: .; j_call: TRBJ2-1; v_call: TRBV6-1; cdr3_aa: ASSEARTATYNEQF
d_call: TRBD2; j_call: TRBJ2-1; v_call: TRBV12-3/TRBV12-4; cdr3_aa: ASSNASGRAYNEQF
d_call: .; j_call: TRBJ2-1; v_call: TRBV10-3; cdr3_aa: AISDQTRNEQF
d_call: .; j_call: TRBJ2-2; v_call: TRBV4-1; cdr3_aa: ASSRQENTGELF
d_call: .; j_call: TRBJ1-1; v_call: TRBV12-3/TRBV12-4; cdr3_aa: ASSRTEGPEAF
d_call: .; j_call: TRBJ1-2; v_call: TRBV7-9; cdr3_aa: ASSTIGETQNYGYT
d_call: .; j_call: TRBJ1-6; v_call: TRBV30; cdr3_aa: AWRQTNSPLH
d_call: TRBD1; j_call: TRBJ1-2; v_call: TRBV12-3/TRBV12-4; cdr3_aa: ASSFRGQSYGYT
d_call: .; j_call: TRBJ1-5; v_call: TRBV30; cdr3_aa: AWSPDSGNQPQH
d_call: .; j_call: TRBJ2-1; v_call: TRBV12-3/TRBV12-4; cdr3_aa: ASLGDTPYNEQF
d_call: .; j_call: TRBJ1-1; v_call: TRBV20-1; cdr3_aa: SARDYRDPYTEAF
d_call: .; j_call: TRBJ1-1; v_call: TRBV28; cdr3_aa: ASRGPLNTEAF
d_call: .; j_call: TRBJ2-3; v_call: TRBV7-9; cdr3_aa: ASSFLAGSTDTQY
d_call: .; j_call: TRBJ1-5; v_call: TRBV20-1; cdr3_aa: TAKRSIGGVREPQH
d_call: TRBD2; j_call: TRBJ2-7; v_call: TRBV5-1; cdr3_aa: ASSLAGGDLHEQY
d_call: TRBD2; j_call: TRBJ2-3; v_call: TRBV5-6; cdr3_aa: ASSLYGLAGGDTQY
d_call: TRBD2; j_call: TRBJ2-1; v_call: TRBV10-3; cdr3_aa: AISEYRLAGDSYNEQF
d_call: .; j_call: TRBJ1-4; v_call: TRBV7-9; cdr3_aa: ASSPGHYNEKLF
d_call: .; j_call: TRBJ2-3; v_call: TRBV20-1; cdr3_aa: SARARGSTDTQY
d_call: .; j_call: TRBJ1-2; v_call: TRBV28; cdr3_aa: ASSSDRPYGYT
d_call: .; j_call: TRBJ2-4; v_call: TRBV29-1; cdr3_aa: SAIRTGSKNIQY
d_call: .; j_call: TRBJ2-1; v_call: TRBV11-3; cdr3_aa: ASRFGGGLGEQF
d_call: .; j_call: TRBJ2-7; v_call: TRBV27; cdr3_aa: ASSYRSSYEQY
d_call: TRBD2; j_call: TRBJ2-1; v_call: TRBV20-1; cdr3_aa: SARDKPGLADKNEQF
d_call: .; j_call: TRBJ1-1; v_call: TRBV20-1; cdr3_aa: SARVGSRGLNTEAF
d_call: .; j_call: TRBJ2-7; v_call: TRBV5-1; cdr3_aa: ASSFGGTYEQY
d_call: .; j_call: TRBJ1-3; v_call: TRBV20-1; cdr3_aa: SAGNPAASGNTIY
d_call: TRBD1; j_call: TRBJ1-1; v_call: TRBV28; cdr3_aa: ASSKPQGARTEAF
d_call: TRBD1; j_call: TRBJ2-7; v_call: TRBV10-3; cdr3_aa: AISEKGGERSYEQY
d_call: TRBD1; j_call: TRBJ1-1; v_call: TRBV18; cdr3_aa: ASSQRTGVDSTEAF
d_call: .; j_call: TRBJ1-6; v_call: TRBV12-3/TRBV12-4; cdr3_aa: AITPGPNSPLH
d_call: .; j_call: TRBJ2-3; v_call: TRBV6-6; cdr3_aa: ASYVGTTDTQY
d_call: .; j_call: TRBJ2-7; v_call: TRBV20-1; cdr3_aa: SARDPRGRPSYEQY
d_call: .; j_call: TRBJ1-2; v_call: TRBV10-3; cdr3_aa: AIGGFPRDGYT
d_call: TRBD1; j_call: TRBJ2-7; v_call: TRBV5-1; cdr3_aa: ASSWGQGGFGGLYEQY
d_call: TRBD1; j_call: TRBJ2-7; v_call: TRBV12-3/TRBV12-4; cdr3_aa: ASSYRGSRDEQY
d_call: TRBD2; j_call: TRBJ2-1; v_call: TRBV20-1; cdr3_aa: SAPGLAGSNEQF
d_call: .; j_call: TRBJ2-5; v_call: TRBV19; cdr3_aa: ASRDRRSRGKETQY
d_call: TRBD2; j_call: TRBJ2-1; v_call: TRBV20-1; cdr3_aa: SARFPLAGVYNEQF
d_call: TRBD1; j_call: TRBJ2-7; v_call: TRBV27; cdr3_aa: ASLLARRQGPTYEQY
d_call: TRBD1; j_call: TRBJ2-2; v_call: TRBV7-7; cdr3_aa: ASSPTGTVDTGELF
d_call: TRBD1; j_call: TRBJ2-4; v_call: TRBV5-1; cdr3_aa: ASSLAGGMGNIQY
d_call: .; j_call: TRBJ2-5; v_call: TRBV20-1; cdr3_aa: SASPREFQETQY
d_call: .; j_call: TRBJ2-3; v_call: TRBV11-3; cdr3_aa: ASSLHGLVGTDTQY
d_call: .; j_call: TRBJ1-5; v_call: TRBV7-9; cdr3_aa: ASSLAGTKQPQH
d_call: .; j_call: TRBJ2-7; v_call: TRBV20-1; cdr3_aa: SASGTPYEQY
d_call: TRBD2; j_call: TRBJ2-7; v_call: TRBV12-3/TRBV12-4; cdr3_aa: ASSPGGGGRLPSYEQY
d_call: .; j_call: TRBJ2-5; v_call: TRBV7-2; cdr3_aa: ASSLFLQETQY
d_call: .; j_call: TRBJ1-2; v_call: TRBV5-8; cdr3_aa: ASSFGGAGGYT
d_call: .; j_call: TRBJ2-5; v_call: TRBV6-1; cdr3_aa: ASRMRAINPQETQY
d_call: .; j_call: TRBJ2-3; v_call: TRBV12-3/TRBV12-4; cdr3_aa: ASSLGGDRTDTQY
d_call: .; j_call: TRBJ2-7; v_call: TRBV5-1; cdr3_aa: ASSKDTPSYEQY